This entry lists 17 T cell receptor beta chains sequenced from one sample in a study of somatic mutations in cytotoxic T cells in rheumatoid arthritis. Repertoires were generated with immunoSEQ multiplex PCR, while TCRdb's copy carries only in-frame clones and drops some. The data contain about 30,000 clones, approximately 85% of them singletons. The sample comprised CD8+ T cells sorted from blood. These receptors were collected from an adult with rheumatoid arthritis.

Details on this clone: The sample contains more than one DNA sequence encoding this CDR3. The chain has TRBV6-4 and TRBJ2-2, with D unclear. The CDR3 loop spans 13 amino acids. The germline V gene encodes CDR1 MRHNA and CDR2 SNTAGT. The ends were cut back, 3 bases at V and 3 bases at J, with 5 bases in the middle. The CDR3 sequence is CASSDRDTGELFF. The CDR3 DNA follows: TGTGCCAGCAGTGATCGGGACACCGGGGAGCTGTTTTTT.

V gene TRBV14 combines with J gene TRBJ2-3; D possibly corresponds to TRBD2 (7 bases). V was shortened by 4 bases and J by 11 bases, with 16 bases between the two germline ends. This CDR3 contains 13 residues. In germline, CDR1 is SGHDN, CDR2 FVKESK. DNA for the CDR3: TGTGCCAGCAGCCCTACCCGGAGGGGGGGGCAGTATTTT. Translated, it gives CASSPTRRGGQYF.

Regarding this clone: Other DNA sequences in this specimen translate into the identical CDR3. V gene TRBV5-1 combines with J gene TRBJ2-2; D uncertain. The germline V and J ends were trimmed by 4 bases and 2 bases, with 3 bases remaining between them. The CDR3 extends over 12 amino acids. The germline V gene encodes CDR1 SGHRS and CDR2 YFSETQ. This CDR3 reads CASSLNTGELFF. DNA for the CDR3: TGCGCCAGCAGCCTAAACACCGGGGAGCTGTTTTTT.

The rearrangement links TRBV29-1 to TRBJ2-7; D not resolved. CDR1 and CDR2 from the germline V gene are SQVTM and ANQGSEA. V gave up 5 bases and J gave up 6 bases, with 17 bases separating them. The CDR3 extends over 13 amino acids. DNA for the CDR3: TGCAGCGTTTCCCTCCGGACCCCCCTCGAGCAGTACTTC. Its translation is CSVSLRTPLEQYF.

V usage is TRBV5-4 and J usage is TRBJ1-2; D is undetermined. The V gene's germline CDR1 is SGHNT and CDR2 YYREEE (reference sequence). This CDR3 comprises 18 residues. Trimming stripped 1 base from V and 3 bases from J, with 22 bases between. CDR3 nucleotide sequence: TGTGCCAGCAGCTTGCCGGATAGGACGAAGTTTGAGGACTATGGCTACACCTTC. Its translation: CASSLPDRTKFEDYGYTF.

This chain joins TRBV5-5 and TRBJ1-1; unclear D gene. CDR1 and CDR2 (germline): SGHKS, YYEKEE (reference sequence). The CDR3 is 13 residues long. The ends were cut back, 1 base at V and 0 bases at J, with 4 bases in the middle. CDR3 residues: CASSLNLNTEAFF. As DNA, the CDR3 is TGTGCCAGCAGCTTGAATTTGAACACTGAAGCTTTCTTT.

This clone appeared once. V usage is TRBV6-5 and J usage is TRBJ1-4; perhaps TRBD1 as D (5 bases). Germline values: CDR1 MNHEY, CDR2 SVGAGI. CDR3 length: 13 residues. V gave up 0 bases and J gave up 10 bases, with 9 bases separating them. DNA for the CDR3: TGTGCCAGCAGTTACTCGCAGGGAGGAAAACTGTTTTTT. It yields the protein CASSYSQGGKLFF.

The V and J genes are TRBV10-1 and TRBJ2-1, with D possibly TRBD2 on 6 matching bases. The CDR3 contains 15 residues. V was shortened by 0 bases and J by 3 bases, with 9 bases between the two germline ends. Germline V gene sequence: CDR1 WNHNN, CDR2 SYGVQD (reference sequence). Here the CDR3 reads CASSESLADYNEQFF. In DNA form, the CDR3 reads TGCGCCAGCAGTGAGTCTTTAGCGGACTACAATGAGCAGTTCTTC.

This clone appeared a single time. This sequence joins TRBV18 and TRBJ2-4; a possible D gene is TRBD1 (6 bases). The V gene's germline CDR1 is KGHSH and CDR2 LQKENI. The CDR3 is 15 amino acids. The germline V and J ends were trimmed by 6 bases and 8 bases, with 20 bases remaining between them. CDR3 nucleotides: TGTGCCAGCTCCAATACAGGGACGGTCTGGGACATTCAGTACTTC. The encoded protein is CASSNTGTVWDIQYF.

This chain links TRBV29-1 with TRBJ2-7; D perhaps matches TRBD1 (7 bases). This CDR3 has 12 residues. Trimming pared 5 bases from V and 7 bases from J, leaving 15 bases between. CDR1 and CDR2 from the germline V gene are SQVTM and ANQGSEA. The CDR3 region is CSVQEGAEEQYF. Here the CDR3 DNA reads TGCAGCGTTCAGGAGGGGGCTGAAGAGCAGTACTTC.

The chain is built from TRBV9 and TRBJ2-2; weak D call: TRBD2 (5 bases). Trimming left V 0 bases short and J 6 bases short, with 12 bases between. The CDR3 runs 15 residues. Germline values: CDR1 SGDLS, CDR2 YYNGEE. CDR3 loop: CASSVALGTPGELFF. CDR3 bases: TGTGCCAGCAGCGTAGCACTAGGAACGCCCGGGGAGCTGTTTTTT.

The V call is TRBV7-9, the J call TRBJ2-5; D is uncertain. The length of the CDR3 is 14 residues. The V end lost 2 bases, the J end lost 1 base, and 8 bases lay between the germline ends. CDR1 is SEHNR, CDR2 FQNEAQ, per germline (reference sequence). The CDR3 DNA reads as TGTGCCAGCAGCTTACAAACGGGCCAAGAGACCCAGTACTTC. Encoded protein: CASSLQTGQETQYF. Based on the CDR3 plus reference TRBV7-9 and TRBJ2-5, the full variable domain is DTGVSQNPRHKITKRGQNVTFRCDPISEHNRLYWYRQTLGQGPEFLTYFQNEAQLEKSRLLSDRFSAERPKGSFSTLEIQRTEQGDSAMYLCASSLQTGQETQYFGPGTRLLVL.

This chain connects TRBV4-3 to TRBJ1-6; 8 bases align to TRBD1. V shed 1 base and J 10 bases; nucleotides not matched to a gene: 12. The germline gives CDR1 LGHNA, CDR2 YSLEER. CDR3 length: 17 amino acids. CDR3 nucleotides: TGCGCCAGCAGCCAAGTTCCTTGGGACAGGATGAAGTCACCCCTCCACTTT. Translated: CASSQVPWDRMKSPLHF.

In this sample, this clone turned up a few times. This chain uses TRBV7-9 with TRBJ2-3, with a weak D call TRBD2 (6 bases). With 3 bases removed from V and 1 base from J, the gap between germline ends came to 17 bases. The CDR3 loop spans 17 amino acids. CDR1 and CDR2 (germline): SEHNR, FQNEAQ (reference sequence). The CDR3: CASSFPVLAQGTDTQYF. For the CDR3, the DNA is TGTGCCAGCAGCTTCCCCGTCCTAGCGCAAGGCACAGATACGCAGTATTTT.

This chain joins TRBV13 and TRBJ1-4, with D perhaps matching TRBD1 (6 bases). Deletions cut 5 bases from V and 6 bases from J, with 19 bases between. Germline lookup yields CDR1 PRHDT and CDR2 FYEKMQ (reference sequence). The CDR3 contains 16 residues. The CDR3 here is CASSPREAGVDEKLFF. CDR3 bases: TGTGCCAGCAGCCCACGGGAAGCAGGGGTCGATGAAAAACTGTTTTTT.

V gene TRBV13 combines with J gene TRBJ2-2, with D maybe TRBD2 (5 bases). The CDR3 has 12 amino acids. Trimming removed 4 bases at V and 8 bases at J, with 8 bases between. Germline V gene data show CDR1 as PRHDT and CDR2 as FYEKMQ (reference sequence). CDR3 residues: CASSSDFGELFF. The CDR3 DNA is TGTGCCAGCAGCTCGGACTTTGGGGAGCTGTTTTTT.

In this sample, this clone turned up a few times. Other DNA variants within this sample encode the same CDR3. The genes are TRBV4-3 and TRBJ2-6; D is uncertain. The CDR3 is 16 residues long. V gave up 0 bases and J gave up 0 bases, with 6 bases separating them. Germline V gene data show CDR1 as LGHNA and CDR2 as YSLEER. This chain's CDR3 is CASSQETGSGANVLTF. For the CDR3, the DNA is TGCGCCAGCAGCCAAGAGACGGGCTCTGGGGCCAACGTCCTGACTTTC.